A single sample is the source of the 17 T cell receptor beta chains below, sequenced in a study of type 1 regulatory T cells. TCRdb fed the reads into MiXCR, producing one record per CDR3 protein. Here the sample spans about 65,000 distinct CDR3 sequences, nearly 50% being singletons. Their antigens are not known. The specimen sequenced was cultured non-Tr1 T cells, either the whole culture or a sorted T cell fraction (not recorded which). These receptors all stem from a human donor in good health.

The chain has TRBV6-4 and TRBJ2-2; 8 positions match TRBD1. There are 14 residues in the CDR3. V shed 6 bases and J 6 bases; nucleotides not matched to a gene: 6. CDR1 is MRHNA and CDR2 is SNTAGT in the germline V gene. The CDR3 DNA reads TGTGCCAGCAGAGGACAGGGCGTTGCCGGGGAGCTGTTTTTT. Its translation: CASRGQGVAGELFF.

There are a few counts of this clonotype. This rearrangement joins TRBV20-1 to TRBJ1-2; TRBD1 is a possible D gene (6 bases). V was cut by 4 bases and J by 5 bases, with 11 bases left in between. CDR1 DFQATT and CDR2 SNEGSKA come from the germline V gene (reference sequence). This CDR3 is built from 12 residues. The CDR3 reads CSAIYREYGYTF. As DNA, the CDR3 is TGCAGTGCTATATACAGGGAATATGGCTACACCTTC.

The chain is built from TRBV19 and TRBJ1-3; D remains ambiguous. The V gene lost 8 bases and the J gene lost 4 bases, with 12 bases spanning the gap. Germline V CDR1 and CDR2: LNHDA, SQIVND (reference sequence). The CDR3 contains 13 residues. CDR3 sequence: CASGPARGNTIYF. In DNA, the CDR3 is TGTGCCAGTGGGCCCGCCAGGGGAAACACCATATATTTT.

This rearrangement joins TRBV5-6 to TRBJ2-7, with 7 positions matching TRBD2. This CDR3 comprises 15 residues. The germline V gene encodes CDR1 SGHDT and CDR2 YYEEEE. The trim removed 4 bases at V and 4 bases at J, leaving 11 bases unmatched. CDR3 residues: CASSRAGISRYEQYF. The CDR3 DNA is TGTGCCAGCAGCCGAGCGGGGATCTCGAGATACGAGCAGTACTTC.

V usage is TRBV2 and J usage is TRBJ1-5, with D perhaps TRBD1 (6 bases). Germline V gene data show CDR1 as SNHLY and CDR2 as FYNNEI. V lost 8 bases, J lost 3 bases, and 11 bases lay in between. This CDR3 has 13 amino acids. CDR3 residues: CASGGGPNQPQHF. The CDR3 nucleotides are TGTGCCAGCGGGGGGGGCCCCAATCAGCCCCAGCATTTT.

This clonotype was seen more than once but under ten times. This chain joins TRBV12-3 or TRBV12-4 and TRBJ2-3; 9 positions agree with TRBD2. The CDR3 sequence is 17 residues long. With 1 base clipped from V and 2 bases from J, the junction kept 7 bases outside the gene matches. The CDR3 DNA follows: TGTGCCAGCAGTTTAGGGGCGGGGGGGCTAATCACAGATACGCAGTATTTT. Translated, it gives CASSLGAGGLITDTQYF.

This clonotype has more than one count but fewer than ten. The chain is built from TRBV2 and TRBJ2-5; 11 bases match TRBD2. This CDR3 region has 12 residues. The germline V gene encodes CDR1 SNHLY and CDR2 FYNNEI. The junction had 8 bases not matched to a gene; V was cut back by 6 bases and J by 14 bases. The CDR3: CASSTTSGGQYF. The CDR3 DNA reads as TGTGCCAGCAGCACCACTAGCGGGGGCCAATACTTC.

The rearrangement joins TRBV5-4 to TRBJ2-5; tentatively, D is TRBD1 (5 bases). Germline V gives CDR1 SGHNT, CDR2 YYREEE (reference sequence). This CDR3 is built from 14 residues. V gave up 4 bases and J gave up 3 bases, with 13 bases separating them. The CDR3 DNA follows: TGTGCCAGCAGCGATAGGAAAGGGGAAGAGACCCAGTACTTC. Translation gives CASSDRKGEETQYF.

A remark on this clonotype: An end of the junction differs from the germline gene, which may be a read error. The chain is built from TRBV7-2 and TRBJ2-5; D may be TRBD1 (7 bases). Germline loops: CDR1 SGHTA, CDR2 FQGNSA. The CDR3 is 17 amino acids. Here the CDR3 reads CASSSRGSGGSGETQCF. In DNA form, the CDR3 reads TGTGCCAGCAGCTCGAGGGGGTCAGGGGGGTCAGGAGAGACCCAGTGCTTC.

This clonotype was observed a few times. This rearrangement joins TRBV20-1 to TRBJ1-2, with D unresolved. The CDR3 has 12 amino acids. CDR1 and CDR2 from the germline V gene are DFQATT and SNEGSKA (reference sequence). V was pared by 3 bases and J by 3 bases, with 8 bases between. The CDR3 sequence: CSARVTDYGYTF. Here the CDR3 DNA reads TGCAGTGCTAGGGTCACGGACTATGGCTACACCTTC.

V and J are TRBV19 and TRBJ1-1, with a weak D call TRBD1 (6 bases). This CDR3 comprises 15 residues. Germline loops: CDR1 LNHDA, CDR2 SQIVND (reference sequence). Trimming removed 7 bases at V and 1 base at J, with 16 bases between. CDR3 nucleotides: TGTGCCAGTACCGAACCCAGGGGTGCGAACACTGAAGCTTTCTTT. Translation: CASTEPRGANTEAFF.

The V and J genes are TRBV7-2 and TRBJ1-6, with D perhaps TRBD1 (6 bases). CDR1 SGHTA and CDR2 FQGNSA come from the germline V gene. The ends were cut back, 2 bases at V and 7 bases at J, with 12 bases in the middle. CDR3 size: 15 residues. CDR3 nucleotides: TGTGCCAGCAGCTTACGAGGACAGCAAAATTCACCCCTCCACTTT. Translation: CASSLRGQQNSPLHF.

In its sample, this clonotype ranks as medium-sized (0.01 to 0.1%). The chain combines TRBV7-2 with TRBJ1-1, with D uncertain. Trimming left V 4 bases short and J 1 base short, with 13 bases between. The germline V gene encodes CDR1 SGHTA and CDR2 FQGNSA. This CDR3 is 15 amino acids long. CDR3 loop: CASSSPASWNTEAFF. In DNA, the CDR3 is TGTGCCAGCAGCTCCCCGGCCTCCTGGAACACTGAAGCTTTCTTT.

V usage is TRBV4-1 and J usage is TRBJ2-1, with 9 bases lining up with TRBD1. In germline, CDR1 is MGHRA, CDR2 YSYEKL. The junction had 10 bases not matched to a gene; V was cut back by 4 bases and J by 6 bases. The CDR3 has 16 amino acids. CDR3 in DNA: TGCGCCAGCAGCCGGGGACAGGGCCCACTTATCAATGAGCAGTTCTTC. Translating gives CASSRGQGPLINEQFF.

This clonotype was observed a handful of times. The chain is built from TRBV5-6 and TRBJ2-1; TRBD2 matches at 8 bases. V was pared by 4 bases and J by 6 bases, with 9 bases of the junction left unmatched. The CDR3 sequence is 15 residues long. Germline V lookup: CDR1 SGHDT, CDR2 YYEEEE. Here the CDR3 reads CASSRPGLGGNEQFF. The CDR3 DNA is TGTGCCAGCAGCCGACCGGGACTAGGGGGCAATGAGCAGTTCTTC.

The chain links TRBV6-2 or TRBV6-3 to TRBJ2-1, with TRBD2 identical over 7 bases. The trim removed 0 bases at V and 4 bases at J, leaving 9 bases unmatched. The CDR3 length is 17 residues. Germline V gives CDR1 MNHEY, CDR2 SVGEGT. CDR3 in DNA: TGTGCCAGCAGTTACTCGCCACCTAGCGGCATTTACAATGAGCAGTTCTTC. Its translation is CASSYSPPSGIYNEQFF.

This clonotype was detected many times. The J gene is TRBJ1-2, the V gene TRBV12-3 or TRBV12-4; D is possibly TRBD1 (6 bases). This CDR3 has 14 amino acids. V lost 5 bases, J lost 7 bases, and 17 bases lay in between. The CDR3 DNA reads TGTGCCAGCAGTCCACCGGGACAAGCCCTTGGCTACACCTTC. Encoded protein: CASSPPGQALGYTF.